Listed below are T cell receptor beta chains from one sample, sequenced in a study of shared clonotypes between healthy human individuals. Data came from immunoSEQ multiplex PCR; TCRdb stores just in-frame clones and leaves some out. The sample consists of about 820,000 clones, nearly 95% of them appearing once. Sequences were obtained from naive CD8+ T cells sorted from blood. These receptors all come from a man aged 30 to 45 in good health. Each CDR3 is given with its conserved first and last residue. The D gene is left open where the match is weak. A clone size is listed for some rows: how often the clone was seen (once, few, many), or a class if it is expanded.

d_gene	abundance	v_gene	j_gene	CDR3aa	CDR3nt
TRBD1	-	TRBV27	TRBJ1-1	CASSFSLARGPMNTEAFF	TGTGCCAGCAGTTTCTCTCTCGCAAGGGGGCCAATGAACACTGAAGCTTTCTTT
-	-	TRBV28	TRBJ2-3	CASSLDRSSTDTQYF	TGTGCCAGCAGCTTGGACCGGTCTAGCACAGATACGCAGTATTTT
TRBD1	-	TRBV7-8	TRBJ1-5	CASSLGSGGYSNQPQHF	TGTGCCAGCAGCTTGGGGTCAGGGGGTTATAGCAATCAGCCCCAGCATTTT
TRBD2	-	TRBV4-1	TRBJ2-3	CASSQVPAGGKDTQYF	TGCGCCAGCAGCCAAGTCCCAGCGGGAGGCAAAGATACGCAGTATTTT
-	-	TRBV7-9	TRBJ2-1	CASSLQSYNEQFF	TGTGCCAGCAGCTTACAGTCGTACAATGAGCAGTTCTTC
-	once	TRBV7-9	TRBJ2-3	CASSGATDTQYF	TGTGCCAGCAGCGGGGCTACAGATACGCAGTATTTT
-	-	TRBV4-1	TRBJ2-1	CASSHLSVEQFF	TGCGCCAGCAGCCACCTTTCCGTTGAGCAGTTCTTC
-	-	TRBV2	TRBJ2-7	CASSGRPMQYF	TGTGCCAGCAGTGGGAGACCCATGCAGTACTTC
-	-	TRBV10-3	TRBJ2-7	CAMSEGDAYEQYF	TGTGCCATGAGCGAGGGAGACGCCTACGAGCAGTACTTC
-	-	TRBV20-1	TRBJ2-5	CSERMEETQYF	TGCAGTGAAAGGATGGAAGAGACCCAGTACTTC
TRBD1	-	TRBV18	TRBJ2-3	CASSPSVQGARTDTQYF	TGTGCCAGCTCACCATCTGTACAGGGGGCAAGAACAGATACGCAGTATTTT
-	-	TRBV4-1	TRBJ2-7	CASSQQLSGDSYEQYF	TGCGCCAGCAGCCAACAATTATCAGGAGACTCCTACGAGCAGTACTTC
TRBD1	-	TRBV7-9	TRBJ2-1	CASRPRDRVRDEQFF	TGTGCCAGCAGGCCCCGAGACAGGGTGCGTGATGAGCAGTTCTTC
TRBD1	-	TRBV4-1	TRBJ2-7	CASSFGQGSYEQYF	TGCGCCAGCAGCTTCGGACAGGGTTCCTACGAGCAGTACTTC
-	-	TRBV29-1	TRBJ1-1	CSVAPGNTEAFF	TGCAGCGTGGCTCCTGGGAACACTGAAGCTTTCTTT
-	once	TRBV6-1	TRBJ2-2	CASSSKGWGGELFF	TGTGCCAGCAGTTCAAAAGGCTGGGGCGGGGAGCTGTTTTTT
TRBD1	-	TRBV5-1	TRBJ2-1	CASSPGQGANEQFF	TGCGCCAGCAGCCCAGGACAGGGGGCTAATGAGCAGTTCTTC
-	-	TRBV4-1	TRBJ1-1	CASSQDLANSNTEAFF	TGCGCCAGCAGCCAAGATCTTGCGAACAGCAACACTGAAGCTTTCTTT
-	-	TRBV15	TRBJ2-1	CATSSSRDTNNEQFF	TGTGCCACCAGCAGCTCTCGGGACACCAACAATGAGCAGTTCTTC
-	once	TRBV7-9	TRBJ2-7	CASSLGSGSEQYF	TGTGCCAGCAGCTTGGGGTCAGGGAGCGAGCAGTACTTC
-	-	TRBV9	TRBJ2-3	CASSPTGMADTQYF	TGTGCCAGCAGTCCTACAGGGATGGCAGATACGCAGTATTTT
-	-	TRBV13	TRBJ2-7	CASSFGNTDYEQYF	TGTGCCAGCAGCTTCGGTAATACTGACTACGAGCAGTACTTC
TRBD2	-	TRBV27	TRBJ2-2	CASNVTSGRGTGELFF	TGTGCCAGCAACGTAACTAGCGGGAGAGGCACCGGGGAGCTGTTTTTT
-	-	TRBV19	TRBJ2-7	CASSPGSSYEQYF	TGTGCCAGTAGTCCGGGTAGCTCCTACGAGCAGTACTTC
-	-	TRBV9	TRBJ1-3	CASSVEGSDTYSGNTIYF	TGTGCCAGCAGCGTAGAGGGTTCTGACACCTACTCTGGAAACACCATATATTTT
-	-	TRBV7-6	TRBJ2-7	CASSLETGWYEQYF	TGTGCCAGCAGCTTAGAGACAGGCTGGTACGAGCAGTACTTC
-	once	TRBV29-1	TRBJ2-3	CSVEGLSSTDTQYF	TGCAGCGTTGAAGGTCTTTCTAGCACAGATACGCAGTATTTT
-	-	TRBV11-2	TRBJ1-2	CASRPNRQYGYTF	TGTGCCAGCAGACCGAACCGACAGTATGGCTACACCTTC
TRBD1	-	TRBV29-1	TRBJ2-3	CSVDPATGGADTQYF	TGCAGCGTTGACCCTGCGACAGGGGGGGCAGATACGCAGTATTTT
-	-	TRBV7-3	TRBJ2-7	CASSLTGGYEQYF	TGTGCCAGCAGCTTAACAGGGGGCTACGAGCAGTACTTC
-	-	TRBV5-4	TRBJ2-7	CASSLQGSLRDEQYF	TGTGCCAGCAGCTTGCAAGGTTCTCTTCGAGACGAGCAGTACTTC
-	-	TRBV19	TRBJ1-2	CASSTPGRTNYGYTF	TGTGCCAGTAGTACCCCGGGGCGGACTAACTATGGCTACACCTTC
-	-	TRBV5-5	TRBJ2-7	CASSWRDVTYEQYF	TGTGCCAGCAGCTGGCGGGACGTAACCTACGAGCAGTACTTC
-	-	TRBV11-2	TRBJ2-2	CASSYVRGTGELFF	TGTGCCAGCAGCTATGTTAGGGGTACCGGGGAGCTGTTTTTT
-	once	TRBV27	TRBJ2-3	CASRGHTDTQYF	TGTGCCAGCAGGGGTCACACAGATACGCAGTATTTT
-	-	TRBV13	TRBJ1-1	CASSLPTANTEAFF	TGTGCCAGCAGTCTCCCGACGGCGAACACTGAAGCTTTCTTT
TRBD2	-	TRBV19	TRBJ2-7	CASSSSRTSGYEQYF	TGTGCCAGTAGTTCAAGCCGGACTAGCGGTTACGAGCAGTACTTC
-	once	TRBV29-1	TRBJ2-2	CSVELGTGELFF	TGCAGCGTTGAATTGGGGACCGGGGAGCTGTTTTTT
TRBD2	-	TRBV11-3	TRBJ2-7	CASSIGGVSEQYF	TGTGCCAGCAGCATCGGGGGGGTGAGCGAGCAGTACTTC
-	once	TRBV27	TRBJ2-6	CASRPSSGANVLTF	TGTGCCAGCAGGCCAAGCTCTGGGGCCAACGTCCTGACTTTC
-	once	TRBV18	TRBJ1-5	CASSLGSQPQHF	TGTGCCAGCTCCCTCGGGTCTCAGCCCCAGCATTTT
-	few	TRBV5-6	TRBJ2-2	CASSLVLTVVSDTGELFF	TGTGCCAGCAGCTTAGTACTGACAGTCGTTAGCGACACCGGGGAGCTGTTTTTT
TRBD1	-	TRBV23-1	TRBJ1-5	CASSRLDRGEDQPQHF	TGCGCCAGCAGTCGGTTGGACAGGGGTGAGGATCAGCCCCAGCATTTT
-	-	TRBV6-5	TRBJ1-5	CASGGGHTYQPQHF	TGTGCCAGCGGCGGTGGACACACTTATCAGCCCCAGCATTTT
-	-	TRBV5-5	TRBJ1-4	CASSLAGGTNEKLFF	TGTGCCAGCAGCTTGGCTGGGGGAACTAATGAAAAACTGTTTTTT
TRBD1	-	TRBV5-6	TRBJ1-4	CASSKVTGGTNEKLFF	TGTGCCAGCAGCAAAGTAACAGGGGGAACTAATGAAAAACTGTTTTTT